This T cell receptor beta chain was documented in a study of OX40 agonist ivuxolimab in advanced cancers. For this clone: The junction departs from germline at one end; a sequencing error may be responsible.

This CDR3 region has 12 residues. Germline values: CDR1 MDHEN, CDR2 SYDVKM. Method: immunoSEQ multiplex PCR; TCRdb's copy keeps in-frame clones and lacks some. Of about 82,000 clones listed, approximately 89% are singletons. The chain recombines TRBV28 with TRBJ2-7, with 10 bases identical to TRBD1. The specimen comprised CD4+ or CD8+ T cells sorted from blood, sampled in a trial of the OX40 agonist ivuxolimab. This TCR came from an adult with an advanced solid tumor such as melanoma, head and neck, liver or kidney cancer. CDR3 sequence: CASSSPWGTGVF. The CDR3 DNA follows: TGTGCCAGCAGTTCCCCTTGGGGGACAGGGGTCTTC.